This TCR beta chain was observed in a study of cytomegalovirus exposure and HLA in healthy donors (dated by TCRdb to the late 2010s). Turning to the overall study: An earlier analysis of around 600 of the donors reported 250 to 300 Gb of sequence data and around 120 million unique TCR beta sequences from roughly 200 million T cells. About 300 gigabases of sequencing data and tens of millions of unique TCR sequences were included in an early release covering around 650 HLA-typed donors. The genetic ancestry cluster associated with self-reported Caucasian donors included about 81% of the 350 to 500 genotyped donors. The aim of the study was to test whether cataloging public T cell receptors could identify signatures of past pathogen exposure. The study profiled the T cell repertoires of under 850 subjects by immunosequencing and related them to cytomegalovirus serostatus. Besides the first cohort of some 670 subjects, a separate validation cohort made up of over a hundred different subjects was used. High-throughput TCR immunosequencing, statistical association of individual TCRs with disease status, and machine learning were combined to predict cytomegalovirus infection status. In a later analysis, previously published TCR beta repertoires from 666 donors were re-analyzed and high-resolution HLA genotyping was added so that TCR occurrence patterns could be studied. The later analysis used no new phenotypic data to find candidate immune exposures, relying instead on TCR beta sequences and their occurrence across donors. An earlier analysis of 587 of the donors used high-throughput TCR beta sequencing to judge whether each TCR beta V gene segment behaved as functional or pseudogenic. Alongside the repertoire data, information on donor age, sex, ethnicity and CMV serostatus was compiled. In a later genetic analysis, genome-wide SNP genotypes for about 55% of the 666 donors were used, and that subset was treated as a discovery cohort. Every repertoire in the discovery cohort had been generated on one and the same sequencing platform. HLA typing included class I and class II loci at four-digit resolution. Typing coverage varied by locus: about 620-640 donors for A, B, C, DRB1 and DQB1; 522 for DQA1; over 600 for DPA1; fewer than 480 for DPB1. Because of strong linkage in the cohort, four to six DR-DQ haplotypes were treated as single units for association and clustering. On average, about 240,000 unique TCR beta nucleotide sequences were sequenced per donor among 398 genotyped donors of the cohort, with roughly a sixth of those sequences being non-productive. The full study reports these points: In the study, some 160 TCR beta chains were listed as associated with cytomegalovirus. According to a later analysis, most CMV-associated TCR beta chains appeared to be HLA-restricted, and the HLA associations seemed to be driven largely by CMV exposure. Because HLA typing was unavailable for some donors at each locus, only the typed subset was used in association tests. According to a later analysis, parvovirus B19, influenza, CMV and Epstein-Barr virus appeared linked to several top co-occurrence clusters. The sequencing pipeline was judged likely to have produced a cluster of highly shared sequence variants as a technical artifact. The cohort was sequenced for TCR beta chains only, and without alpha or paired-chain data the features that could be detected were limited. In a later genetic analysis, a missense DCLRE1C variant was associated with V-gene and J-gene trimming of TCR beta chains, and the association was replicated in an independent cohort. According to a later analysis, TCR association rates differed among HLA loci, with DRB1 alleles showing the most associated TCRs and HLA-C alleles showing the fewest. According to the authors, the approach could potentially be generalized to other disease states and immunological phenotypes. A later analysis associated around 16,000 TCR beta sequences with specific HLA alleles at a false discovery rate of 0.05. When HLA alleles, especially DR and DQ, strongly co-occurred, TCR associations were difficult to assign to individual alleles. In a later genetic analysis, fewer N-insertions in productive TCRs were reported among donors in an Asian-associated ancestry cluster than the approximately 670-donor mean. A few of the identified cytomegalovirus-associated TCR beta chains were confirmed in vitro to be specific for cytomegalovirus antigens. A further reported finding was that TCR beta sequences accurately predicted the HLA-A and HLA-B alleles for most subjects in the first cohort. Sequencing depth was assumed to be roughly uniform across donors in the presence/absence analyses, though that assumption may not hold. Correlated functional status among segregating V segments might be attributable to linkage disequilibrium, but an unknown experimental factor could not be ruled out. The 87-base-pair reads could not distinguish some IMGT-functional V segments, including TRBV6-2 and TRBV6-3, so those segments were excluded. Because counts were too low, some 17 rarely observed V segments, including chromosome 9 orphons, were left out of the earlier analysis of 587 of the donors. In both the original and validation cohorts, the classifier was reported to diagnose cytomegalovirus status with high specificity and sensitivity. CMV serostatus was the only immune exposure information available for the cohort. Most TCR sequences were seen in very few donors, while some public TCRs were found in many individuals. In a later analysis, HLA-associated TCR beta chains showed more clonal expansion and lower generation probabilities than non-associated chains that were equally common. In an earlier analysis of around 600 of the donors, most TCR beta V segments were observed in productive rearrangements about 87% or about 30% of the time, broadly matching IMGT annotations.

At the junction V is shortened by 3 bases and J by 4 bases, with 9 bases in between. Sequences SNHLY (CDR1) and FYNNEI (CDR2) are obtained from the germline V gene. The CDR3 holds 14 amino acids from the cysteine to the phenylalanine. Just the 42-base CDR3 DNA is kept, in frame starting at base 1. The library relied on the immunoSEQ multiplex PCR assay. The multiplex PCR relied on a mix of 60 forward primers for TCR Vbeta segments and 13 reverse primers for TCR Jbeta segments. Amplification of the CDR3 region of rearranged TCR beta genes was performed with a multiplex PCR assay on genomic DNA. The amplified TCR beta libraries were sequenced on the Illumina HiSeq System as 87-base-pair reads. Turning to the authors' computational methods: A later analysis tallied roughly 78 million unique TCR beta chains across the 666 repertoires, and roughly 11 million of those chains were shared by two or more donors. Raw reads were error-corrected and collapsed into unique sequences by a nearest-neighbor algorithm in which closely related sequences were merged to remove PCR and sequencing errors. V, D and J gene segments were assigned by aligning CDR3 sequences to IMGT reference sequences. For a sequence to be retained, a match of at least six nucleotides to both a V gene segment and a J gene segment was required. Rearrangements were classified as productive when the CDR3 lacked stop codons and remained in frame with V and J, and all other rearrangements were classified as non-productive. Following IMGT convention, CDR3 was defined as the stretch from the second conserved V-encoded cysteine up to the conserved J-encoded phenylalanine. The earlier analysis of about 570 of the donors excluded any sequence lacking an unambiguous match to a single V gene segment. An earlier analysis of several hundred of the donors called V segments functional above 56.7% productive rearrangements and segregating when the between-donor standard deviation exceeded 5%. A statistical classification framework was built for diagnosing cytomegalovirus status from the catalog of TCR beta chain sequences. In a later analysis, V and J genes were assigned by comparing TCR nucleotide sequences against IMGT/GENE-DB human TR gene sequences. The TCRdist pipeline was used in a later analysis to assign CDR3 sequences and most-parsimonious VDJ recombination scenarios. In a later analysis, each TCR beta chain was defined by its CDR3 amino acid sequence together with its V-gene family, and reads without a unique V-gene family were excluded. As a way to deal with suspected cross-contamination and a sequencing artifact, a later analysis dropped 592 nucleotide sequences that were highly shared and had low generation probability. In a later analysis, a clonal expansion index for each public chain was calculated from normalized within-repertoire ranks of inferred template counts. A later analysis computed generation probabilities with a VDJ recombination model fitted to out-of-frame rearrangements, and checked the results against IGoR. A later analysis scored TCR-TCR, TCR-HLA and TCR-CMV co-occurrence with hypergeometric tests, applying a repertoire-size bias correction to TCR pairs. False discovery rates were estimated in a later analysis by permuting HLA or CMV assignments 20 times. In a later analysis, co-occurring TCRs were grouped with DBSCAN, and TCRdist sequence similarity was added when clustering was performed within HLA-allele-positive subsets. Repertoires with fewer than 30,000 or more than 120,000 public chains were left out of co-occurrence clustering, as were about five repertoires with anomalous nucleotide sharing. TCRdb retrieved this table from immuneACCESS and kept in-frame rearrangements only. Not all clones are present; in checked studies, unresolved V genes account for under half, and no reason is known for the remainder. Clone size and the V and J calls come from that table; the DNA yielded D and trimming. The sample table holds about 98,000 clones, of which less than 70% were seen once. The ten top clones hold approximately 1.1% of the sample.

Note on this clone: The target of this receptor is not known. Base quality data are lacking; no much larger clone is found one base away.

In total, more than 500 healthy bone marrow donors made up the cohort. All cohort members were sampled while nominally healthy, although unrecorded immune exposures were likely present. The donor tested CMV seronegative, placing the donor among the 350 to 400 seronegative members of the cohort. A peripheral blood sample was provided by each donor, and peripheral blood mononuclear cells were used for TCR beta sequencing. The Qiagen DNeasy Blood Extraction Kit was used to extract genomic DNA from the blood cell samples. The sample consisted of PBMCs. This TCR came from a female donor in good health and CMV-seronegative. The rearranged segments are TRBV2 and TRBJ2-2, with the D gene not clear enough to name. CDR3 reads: CASSELAVTGELFF. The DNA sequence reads TGTGCCAGCAGTGAGTTGGCAGTCACCGGGGAGCTGTTTTTT.